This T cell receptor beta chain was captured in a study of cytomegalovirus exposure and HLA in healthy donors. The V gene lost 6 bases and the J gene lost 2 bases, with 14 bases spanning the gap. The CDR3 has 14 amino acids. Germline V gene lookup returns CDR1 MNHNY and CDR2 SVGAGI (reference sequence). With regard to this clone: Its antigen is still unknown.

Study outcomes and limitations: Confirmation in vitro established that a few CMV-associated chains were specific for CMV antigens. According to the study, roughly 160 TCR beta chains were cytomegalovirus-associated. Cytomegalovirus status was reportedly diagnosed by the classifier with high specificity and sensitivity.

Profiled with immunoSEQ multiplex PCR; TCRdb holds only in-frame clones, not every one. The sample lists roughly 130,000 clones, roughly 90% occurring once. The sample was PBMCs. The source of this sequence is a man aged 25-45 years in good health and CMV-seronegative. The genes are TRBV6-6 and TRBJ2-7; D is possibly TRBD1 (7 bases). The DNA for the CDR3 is TGTGCCAGCAGCAAGGAGGGGGCTACCTACGAGCAGTACTTC. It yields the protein CASSKEGATYEQYF.